These T cell receptor beta chains were read from a single sample in a study of cytomegalovirus exposure and HLA in healthy donors. The method was immunoSEQ multiplex PCR; TCRdb's version includes in-frame clones alone and lacks a portion of them. Of some 130,000 clones listed, 75% to 80% are singletons. The source material was PBMCs. These receptors all stem from a man between 25 and 39 years old in good health and CMV-seronegative. CDR3s include the opening cysteine and the closing phenylalanine or tryptophan. D genes are given only for firm matches. Where a row states a size, it is once, few, many or the class of an expanded clone; other rows omit it.

D: TRBD1
length: 17
V: TRBV27
J: TRBJ2-4
size: -
CDR3: CASSFTYLGQGANIQYF
DNA: TGTGCCAGCAGTTTCACGTACTTGGGACAGGGGGCCAACATTCAGTACTTC

D: -
length: 14
V: TRBV29-1
J: TRBJ1-2
size: -
CDR3: CSVERYSRTMGYTF
DNA: TGCAGCGTTGAAAGGTATTCCAGAACTATGGGCTACACCTTC

D: TRBD1
length: 15
V: TRBV5-1
J: TRBJ2-5
size: -
CDR3: CASSLRDRLQETQYF
DNA: TGCGCCAGCAGCTTGAGGGACAGGCTCCAAGAGACCCAGTACTTC

D: -
length: 18
V: TRBV12-2
J: TRBJ2-3
size: -
CDR3: CASRLASRTGRGTDTQYF
DNA: TGTGCAAGTCGCTTAGCGTCCAGGACTGGCCGGGGAACAGATACGCAGTATTTT

D: -
length: 16
V: TRBV6-6
J: TRBJ2-7
size: -
CDR3: CASSFTGTAGSYEQYF
DNA: TGTGCCAGCAGTTTTACCGGGACCGCGGGATCCTACGAGCAGTACTTC

D: -
length: 13
V: TRBV6-5
J: TRBJ1-2
size: once
CDR3: CASIPAGFGGYTF
DNA: TGTGCCAGCATCCCGGCGGGATTCGGAGGCTACACCTTC

D: -
length: 12
V: TRBV19
J: TRBJ1-1
size: -
CDR3: CASKEGYTEAFF
DNA: TGTGCCAGTAAGGAGGGATACACTGAAGCTTTCTTT

D: -
length: 17
V: TRBV6-1
J: TRBJ2-1
size: -
CDR3: CASSEISERYYDNEQFF
DNA: TGTGCCAGCAGTGAAATATCGGAACGGTACTACGACAATGAGCAGTTCTTC

D: -
length: 17
V: TRBV10-1
J: TRBJ2-5
size: -
CDR3: CASSEWAKKIFVETQYF
DNA: TGCGCCAGCAGTGAGTGGGCAAAGAAGATTTTCGTGGAGACCCAGTACTTC

D: -
length: 13
V: TRBV6-4
J: TRBJ2-1
size: few
CDR3: CASSEEEHNEQFF
DNA: TGTGCCAGCAGTGAGGAGGAGCACAATGAGCAGTTCTTC

D: TRBD2
length: 13
V: TRBV6-6
J: TRBJ2-5
size: -
CDR3: CASLRETFETQYF
DNA: TGTGCCAGCTTGCGGGAGACCTTCGAGACCCAGTACTTC